The T cell receptor beta chain described here comes from a study of shared clonotypes between healthy human individuals. Study findings and constraints: Measured sharing among donors was expected to vary with sequencing depth.

In regard to this clone: The antigen remains undetermined.

This CDR3 is 15 amino acids long. Germline CDR1 is SEHNR and CDR2 is FQNEAQ (reference sequence). V was shortened by 0 bases and J by 4 bases, with 11 bases between the two germline ends. Authors' data handling: Filtering differed because ImmunoSEQ produced junction-only sequences that carried no quality scores. Only in-frame clones appear in the TCRdb table, and some are missing; sequencing was by immunoSEQ multiplex PCR. That table furnishes V, J and clone size, whereas the DNA furnished D and trimming. Of about 470,000 clones listed, more than 75% are singletons. This clonotype was obtained from a woman aged 40 to 55 in good health. Some clones in this sample may be carry-over from other donors' samples. The sequencing sample was made of PBMCs. The rearrangement joins TRBV7-9 to TRBJ2-3, with a tentative D call TRBD2 (6 bases). The CDR3 loop reads CASSLAGSRADTQYF. The CDR3 DNA reads as TGTGCCAGCAGCTTAGCCGGGAGTAGGGCAGATACGCAGTATTTT.